The T cell receptor (beta chain) under discussion was sequenced for a study of blood T cell repertoires in COVID-19. CDR3 length: 13 residues. The ends lost 9 bases at V and 5 bases at J; junction bases unmatched: 5. In germline, CDR1 is MDHEN, CDR2 SYDVKM. Original analysis: Amplification of reference gene primers was used by the study to estimate nucleated cell counts. Using immunoSEQ multiplex PCR, the repertoire was profiled, and TCRdb retains in-frame clones only, with some absent. V, J and clone size are those of that table, while D and trimming were read from the DNA. The sample comprises 130,000 or so clones, more than 70% of which are singletons, and 3.9% rests with the top ten.

The sequencing sample was made of peripheral blood. The sequence derives from a man between 60 and 75 years old with acute or convalescent COVID-19. The gene calls are TRBV28 and TRBJ2-3; 10 bases are shared with TRBD1. The CDR3 DNA reads as TGTGCCAGTCGGACAGGGGGTGAAGATACGCAGTATTTT. Translated, it gives CASRTGGEDTQYF.